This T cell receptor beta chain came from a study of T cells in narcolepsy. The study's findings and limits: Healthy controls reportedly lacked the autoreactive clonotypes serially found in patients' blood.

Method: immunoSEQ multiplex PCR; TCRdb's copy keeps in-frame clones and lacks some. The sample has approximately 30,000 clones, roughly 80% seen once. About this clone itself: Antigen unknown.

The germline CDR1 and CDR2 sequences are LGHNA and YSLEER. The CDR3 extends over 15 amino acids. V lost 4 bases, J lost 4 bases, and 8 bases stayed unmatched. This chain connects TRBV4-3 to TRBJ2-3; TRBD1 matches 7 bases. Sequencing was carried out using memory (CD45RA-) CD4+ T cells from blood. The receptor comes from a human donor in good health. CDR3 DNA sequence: TGCGCCAGCAGCCCGTTACAGGGGTTTGCAGATACGCAGTATTTT. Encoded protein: CASSPLQGFADTQYF.